The 7 T cell receptor beta chains presented below share a single source sample, sequenced in a study of T cell responses to AZD1222 COVID-19 vaccine. Sequencing used immunoSEQ multiplex PCR; TCRdb keeps in-frame clones, though not all of them. The sample contains under 95,000 clones, 80% to 90% of which appear only once. The specimen was peripheral blood, collected on day 0 of AZD1222 vaccination. Receptors originate from an adult in good health.

The chain links TRBV27 to TRBJ2-7; maybe TRBD1 (6 bases). Trimming took off 6 bases at V and 9 bases at J, with 18 bases between the two ends. This CDR3 is built from 13 residues. CDR1 is MNHEY, CDR2 SMNVEV, per germline (reference sequence). CDR3 sequence (DNA): TGTGCCAGCAGCTTAACACCTAAGGGGGTGCAGTACTTC. Residues: CASSLTPKGVQYF.

The rearrangement uses TRBV4-1 and TRBJ1-2; D is possibly TRBD1 (6 bases). Germline values: CDR1 MGHRA, CDR2 YSYEKL. This CDR3 comprises 11 residues. Trimming took 4 bases from V and 8 from J, leaving 8 bases between them. The CDR3 protein is CASSRGAGYTF. CDR3 coding DNA: TGCGCCAGCAGCCGGGGGGCGGGCTACACCTTC.

The chain carries TRBV19 and TRBJ2-7; TRBD2 matches at 9 bases. V trimming: 3 bases; J trimming: 4 bases; junction bases outside the gene matches: 4. The CDR3 length is 14 residues. Germline V CDR1 and CDR2: LNHDA, SQIVND (reference sequence). The CDR3 bases are TGTGCCAGTAGTATTATTAGCGGGAGTTACGAGCAGTACTTC. Amino acid sequence: CASSIISGSYEQYF.

The rearrangement links TRBV29-1 to TRBJ1-1; D is uncertain. The germline V gene has CDR1 SQVTM and CDR2 ANQGSEA. The CDR3 contains 11 residues. With 7 bases removed from V and 1 base from J, the gap between germline ends came to 7 bases. The DNA for the CDR3 is TGCAGCGCCCGGGAGAACACTGAAGCTTTCTTT. Its translation is CSARENTEAFF.

The chain has TRBV6-1 and TRBJ2-1; D possibly corresponds to TRBD2 (5 bases). Trimming left V 2 bases short and J 0 bases short, with 8 bases between. CDR1 and CDR2 from the germline V gene are MNHNS and SASEGT. There are 15 residues in the CDR3. In nucleotides, the CDR3 is TGTGCCAGCAGTGAACTGGCGGGCTCCTACAATGAGCAGTTCTTC. Translating gives CASSELAGSYNEQFF.

A few counts support this clone. The chain links TRBV7-8 to TRBJ2-7; 9 bases are a match to TRBD1. Looked up from germline, CDR1 is SGHVS and CDR2 is FQNEAQ. V shed 3 bases and J 5 bases; nucleotides not matched to a gene: 5. The length of the CDR3 is 14 residues. The CDR3 is CASSFRDRDNEQYF. Written as DNA, the CDR3 is TGTGCCAGCAGCTTCCGGGACAGGGACAACGAGCAGTACTTC.

This chain joins TRBV6-5 and TRBJ2-2; D gene ambiguous. The germline CDR1 and CDR2 sequences are MNHEY and SVGAGI. With 5 bases removed from V and 7 bases from J, the gap between germline ends came to 8 bases. CDR3 length equals 12 residues. As DNA, the CDR3 is TGTGCCAGCAGTCCCCGAGGCGGGGAGCTGTTTTTT. Encoded protein: CASSPRGGELFF.